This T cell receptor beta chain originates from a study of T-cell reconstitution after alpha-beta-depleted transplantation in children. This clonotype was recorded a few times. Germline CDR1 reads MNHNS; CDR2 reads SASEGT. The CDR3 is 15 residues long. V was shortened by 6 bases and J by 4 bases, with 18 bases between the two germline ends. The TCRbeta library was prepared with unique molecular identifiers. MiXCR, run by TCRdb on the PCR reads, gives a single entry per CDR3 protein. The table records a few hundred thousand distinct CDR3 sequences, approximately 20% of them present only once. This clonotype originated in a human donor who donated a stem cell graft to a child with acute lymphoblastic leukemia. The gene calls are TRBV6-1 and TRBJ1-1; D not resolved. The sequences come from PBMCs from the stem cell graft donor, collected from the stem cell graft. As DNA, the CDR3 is TGTGCCAGCAGCCCGCGGGAGTTCTTGCGCACTGAAGCTTTCTTT. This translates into CASSPREFLRTEAFF.